The clone carrying this T cell receptor (beta chain) was seen at least ten times. Its antigen remains unknown. A patient was excluded if there was uncontrolled infection, other autoimmune disease, pregnancy or lactation. Diagnosing involved the use of clinical symptoms, serum thyroxine and TRAb, thyroid ultrasound and orbital computed tomography. The length of the CDR3 is 16 residues. Trimming pared 6 bases from V and 3 bases from J, leaving 16 bases between. Germline-derived CDR1 and CDR2 are SGHDT and YYEEEE. The sample belongs to a study of T cells in Graves' hyperthyroidism and ophthalmopathy. Whole-study results and caveats: Model-based prediction identified ophthalmopathy a median 6.5 months prior to its onset. The blood repertoire included most of the expanded thyroid clonotypes above 0.001.

Amplification of TCR beta CDR3 regions was performed using RNA transcripts as template. The TCR CDR3 was amplified in a first-round RT-PCR using the HTBI primer set. TCRdb reanalysed the multiplex PCR reads using MiXCR and keeps one entry per CDR3 protein. The top ten hold about 7% of the sample, which has hundreds of thousands of distinct CDR3 sequences, 45% seen once. Material: peripheral blood or thyroid tissue (not recorded which). J is TRBJ1-6 and V is TRBV5-6, with D possibly matching TRBD1 (5 bases). This TCR came from an adult man with Graves' disease, either hyperthyroidism or ophthalmopathy (not recorded which). The CDR3 nucleotides read TGTGCCAGCACCCGGGGGGGACGCTACTATAATTCACCCCTCCACTTT. Translating it yields CASTRGGRYYNSPLHF.